This T cell receptor (beta chain) was documented in a study of breast tumors, draining lymph nodes, adjacent tissues. Study results and caveats: Luminal-like breast cancer showed significantly higher tumor–nontumor repertoire similarity than basal-like. Compared with lymph nodes, tumors were less diverse; compared with nontumor tissue, more.

Samples came from axillary lymph nodes draining the breast cancer. Trimming shortened V by 3 bases and J by 1 base, and 7 bases separated the two germline ends. Germline assignment: CDR1 DFQATT and CDR2 SNEGSKA (reference sequence). The CDR3 totals 13 residues. A single record per CDR3 protein comes from TCRdb applying MiXCR to the multiplex PCR reads. The sample yields roughly 130,000 distinct CDR3 sequences, over 25% seen once. This clonotype was found many times. No antigen is known for it. The chain is built from TRBV20-1 and TRBJ1-5, with D unresolved. The TCR sequence derives from a female donor with breast cancer. Some clones in this sample may be carry-over from other donors' samples. What was sequenced was axillary lymph node tissue. Here the CDR3 reads CSARDRSNQPQHF. The CDR3 DNA sequence: TGCAGTGCTAGGGACCGAAGCAATCAGCCCCAGCATTTT.